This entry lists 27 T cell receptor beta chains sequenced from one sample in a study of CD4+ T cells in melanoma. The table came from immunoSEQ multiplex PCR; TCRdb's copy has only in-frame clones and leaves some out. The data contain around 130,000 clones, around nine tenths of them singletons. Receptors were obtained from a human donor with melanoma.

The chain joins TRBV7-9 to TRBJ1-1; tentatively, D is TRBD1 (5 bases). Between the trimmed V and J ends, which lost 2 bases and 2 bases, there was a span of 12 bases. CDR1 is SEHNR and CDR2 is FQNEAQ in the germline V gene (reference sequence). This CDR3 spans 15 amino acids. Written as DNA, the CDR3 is TGTGCCAGCAGCTTAAGGCAGGGAGGCAACACTGAAGCTTTCTTT. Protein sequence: CASSLRQGGNTEAFF. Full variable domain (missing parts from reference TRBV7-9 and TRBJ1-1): DTGVSQNPRHKITKRGQNVTFRCDPISEHNRLYWYRQTLGQGPEFLTYFQNEAQLEKSRLLSDRFSAERPKGSFSTLEIQRTEQGDSAMYLCASSLRQGGNTEAFFGQGTRLTVV.

The CDR3: CASSAAGGYYGYTF. The CDR3 DNA reads as TGTGCCAGCAGTGCCGCAGGAGGGTACTATGGCTACACCTTC. The gene calls are TRBV2 and TRBJ1-2; D not certain. The germline V gene encodes CDR1 SNHLY and CDR2 FYNNEI. The CDR3 extends over 14 amino acids. Trimming took 4 bases from V and 3 from J, leaving 12 bases between them.

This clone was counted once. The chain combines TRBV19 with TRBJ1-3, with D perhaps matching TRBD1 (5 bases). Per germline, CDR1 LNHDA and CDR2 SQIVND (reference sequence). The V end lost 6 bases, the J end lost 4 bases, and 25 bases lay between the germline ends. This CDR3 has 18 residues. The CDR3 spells CASRALAAWKTDGNTIYF. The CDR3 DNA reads TGTGCCAGTAGGGCCCTGGCGGCGTGGAAGACAGACGGAAACACCATATATTTT.

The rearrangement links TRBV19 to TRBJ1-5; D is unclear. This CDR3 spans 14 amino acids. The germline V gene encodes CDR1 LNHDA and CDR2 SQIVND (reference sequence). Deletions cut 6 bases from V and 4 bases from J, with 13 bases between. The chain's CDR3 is CASRDPGSNQPQHF. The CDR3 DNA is TGTGCCAGTAGAGATCCGGGATCAAATCAGCCCCAGCATTTT.

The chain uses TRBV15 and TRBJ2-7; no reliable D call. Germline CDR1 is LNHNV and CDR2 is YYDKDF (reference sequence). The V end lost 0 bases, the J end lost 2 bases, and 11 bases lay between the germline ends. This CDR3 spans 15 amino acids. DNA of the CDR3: TGTGCCACCAGCAGAGATTCTTCAGCAACCTACGAGCAGTACTTC. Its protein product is CATSRDSSATYEQYF.

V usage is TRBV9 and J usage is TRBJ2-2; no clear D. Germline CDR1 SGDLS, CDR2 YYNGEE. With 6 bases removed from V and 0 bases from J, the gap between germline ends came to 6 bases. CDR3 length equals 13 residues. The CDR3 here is CASKSANTGELFF. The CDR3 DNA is TGTGCCAGCAAGAGTGCGAACACCGGGGAGCTGTTTTTT.

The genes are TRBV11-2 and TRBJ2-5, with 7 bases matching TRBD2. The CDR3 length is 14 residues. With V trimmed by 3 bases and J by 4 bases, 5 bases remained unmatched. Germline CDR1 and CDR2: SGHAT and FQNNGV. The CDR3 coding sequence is TGTGCCAGCAGCTTTACGACTAGCCTAGAGACCCAGTACTTC. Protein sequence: CASSFTTSLETQYF. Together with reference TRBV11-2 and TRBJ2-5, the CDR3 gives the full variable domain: EAGVAQSPRYKIIEKRQSVAFWCNPISGHATLYWYQQILGQGPKLLIQFQNNGVVDDSQLPKDRFSAERLKGVDSTLKIQPAKLEDSAVYLCASSFTTSLETQYFGPGTRLLVL.

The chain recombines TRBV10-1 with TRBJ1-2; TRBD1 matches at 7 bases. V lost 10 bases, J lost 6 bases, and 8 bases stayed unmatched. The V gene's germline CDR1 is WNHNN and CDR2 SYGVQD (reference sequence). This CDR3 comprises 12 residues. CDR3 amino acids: CANPGTADGYTF. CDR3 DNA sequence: TGCGCCAACCCGGGGACAGCCGATGGCTACACCTTC.

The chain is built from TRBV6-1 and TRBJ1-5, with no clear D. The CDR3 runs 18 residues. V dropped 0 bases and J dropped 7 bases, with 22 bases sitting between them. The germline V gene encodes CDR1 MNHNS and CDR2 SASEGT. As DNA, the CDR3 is TGTGCCAGCAGTGAAGCGGTGGCAGGTTCTCGGTCATGGCAGCCCCAGCATTTT. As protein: CASSEAVAGSRSWQPQHF.

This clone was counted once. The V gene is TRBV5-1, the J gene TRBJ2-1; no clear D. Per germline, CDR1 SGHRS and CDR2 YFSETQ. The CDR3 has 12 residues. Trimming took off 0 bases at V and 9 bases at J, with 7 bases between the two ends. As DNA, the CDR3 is TGCGCCAGCAGCTTGGCCCTGGTTGAGCAGTTCTTC. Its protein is CASSLALVEQFF.

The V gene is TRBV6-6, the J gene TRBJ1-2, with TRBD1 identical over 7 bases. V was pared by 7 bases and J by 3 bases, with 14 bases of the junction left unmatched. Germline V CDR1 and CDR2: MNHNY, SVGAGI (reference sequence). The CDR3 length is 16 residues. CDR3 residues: CASTPRGRGHDYGYTF. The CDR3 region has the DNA TGTGCCAGCACTCCCCGGGGGAGGGGGCACGACTATGGCTACACCTTC.

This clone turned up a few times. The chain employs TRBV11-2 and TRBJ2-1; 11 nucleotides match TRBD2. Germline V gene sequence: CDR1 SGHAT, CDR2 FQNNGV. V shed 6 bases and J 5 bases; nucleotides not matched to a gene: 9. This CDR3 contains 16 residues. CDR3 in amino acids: CASSPALLAGDNEQFF. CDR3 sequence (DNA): TGTGCCAGCAGTCCAGCCCTACTAGCGGGGGACAATGAGCAGTTCTTC.

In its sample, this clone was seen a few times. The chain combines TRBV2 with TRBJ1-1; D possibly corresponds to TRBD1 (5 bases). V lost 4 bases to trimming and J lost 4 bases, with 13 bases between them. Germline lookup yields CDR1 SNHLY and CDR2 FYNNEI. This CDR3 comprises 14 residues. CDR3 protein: CASSASRDSTEAFF. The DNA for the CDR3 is TGTGCCAGCAGTGCTAGCAGGGATAGCACTGAAGCTTTCTTT. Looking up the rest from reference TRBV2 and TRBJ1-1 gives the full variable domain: EPEVTQTPSHQVTQMGQEVILRCVPISNHLYFYWYRQILGQKVEFLVSFYNNEISEKSEIFDDQFSVERPDGSNFTLKIRSTKLEDSAMYFCASSASRDSTEAFFGQGTRLTVV.

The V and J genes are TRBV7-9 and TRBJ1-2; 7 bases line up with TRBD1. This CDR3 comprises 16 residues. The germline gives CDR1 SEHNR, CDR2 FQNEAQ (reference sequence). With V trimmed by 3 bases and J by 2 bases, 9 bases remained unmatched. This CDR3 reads CASSFPRDSLNYGYTF. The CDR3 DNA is TGTGCCAGCAGCTTCCCAAGGGACAGTCTGAACTATGGCTACACCTTC.

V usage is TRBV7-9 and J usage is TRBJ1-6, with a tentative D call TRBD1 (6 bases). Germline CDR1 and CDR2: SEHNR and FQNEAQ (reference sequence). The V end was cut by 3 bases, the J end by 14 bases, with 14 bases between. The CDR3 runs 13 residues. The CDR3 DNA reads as TGTGCCAGCAGCTTTCTAGGGGCAGGGGCCCTCCACTTT. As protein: CASSFLGAGALHF.

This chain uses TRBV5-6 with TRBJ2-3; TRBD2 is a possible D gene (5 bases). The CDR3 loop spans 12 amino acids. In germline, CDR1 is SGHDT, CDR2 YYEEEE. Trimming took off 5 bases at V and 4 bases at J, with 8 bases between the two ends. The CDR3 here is CASSGSADTQYF. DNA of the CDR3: TGTGCCAGCAGTGGGAGCGCAGATACGCAGTATTTT.

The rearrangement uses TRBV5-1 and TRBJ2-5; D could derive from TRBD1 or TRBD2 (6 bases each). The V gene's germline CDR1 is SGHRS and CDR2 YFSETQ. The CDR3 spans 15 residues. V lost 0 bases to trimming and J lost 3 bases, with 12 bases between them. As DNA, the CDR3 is TGCGCCAGCAGCTTGGAGGGGGGCCCCGAAGAGACCCAGTACTTC. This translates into CASSLEGGPEETQYF.

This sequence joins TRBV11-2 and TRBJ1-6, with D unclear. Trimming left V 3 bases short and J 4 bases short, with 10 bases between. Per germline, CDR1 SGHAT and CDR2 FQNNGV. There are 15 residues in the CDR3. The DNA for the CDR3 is TGTGCCAGCAGCTTTGACGTTGGGTATAATTCACCCCTCCACTTT. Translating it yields CASSFDVGYNSPLHF.

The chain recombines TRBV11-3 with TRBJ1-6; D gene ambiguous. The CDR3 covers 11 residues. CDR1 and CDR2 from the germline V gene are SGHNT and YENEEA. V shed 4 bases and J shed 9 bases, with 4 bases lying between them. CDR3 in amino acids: CASSSFSPLHF. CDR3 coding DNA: TGTGCCAGCAGCTCGTTTTCACCCCTCCACTTT.

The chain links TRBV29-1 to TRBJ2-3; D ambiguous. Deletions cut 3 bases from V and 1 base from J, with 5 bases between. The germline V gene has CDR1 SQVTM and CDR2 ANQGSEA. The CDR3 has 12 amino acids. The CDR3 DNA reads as TGCAGCGTTGACGCAGGCACAGATACGCAGTATTTT. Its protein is CSVDAGTDTQYF.

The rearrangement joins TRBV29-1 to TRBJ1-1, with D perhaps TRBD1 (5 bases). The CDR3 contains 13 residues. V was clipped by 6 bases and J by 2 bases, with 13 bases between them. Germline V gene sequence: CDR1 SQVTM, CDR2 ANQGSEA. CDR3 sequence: CSVGGTGNTEAFF. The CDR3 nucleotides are TGCAGCGTGGGGGGGACGGGCAACACTGAAGCTTTCTTT.

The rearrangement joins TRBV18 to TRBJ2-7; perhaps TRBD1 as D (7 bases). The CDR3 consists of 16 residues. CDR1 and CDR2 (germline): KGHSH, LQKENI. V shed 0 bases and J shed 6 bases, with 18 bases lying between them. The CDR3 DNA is TGTGCCAGCTCACCACCCCCCCAGGGGGGCGTTTTCGAGCAGTACTTC. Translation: CASSPPPQGGVFEQYF.

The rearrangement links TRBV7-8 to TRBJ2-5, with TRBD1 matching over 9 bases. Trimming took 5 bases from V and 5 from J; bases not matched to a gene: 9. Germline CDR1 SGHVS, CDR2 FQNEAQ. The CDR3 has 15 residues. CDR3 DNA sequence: TGTGCCAGCAGCCCAAGGACAGGGGCGACTGAGACCCAGTACTTC. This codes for CASSPRTGATETQYF.

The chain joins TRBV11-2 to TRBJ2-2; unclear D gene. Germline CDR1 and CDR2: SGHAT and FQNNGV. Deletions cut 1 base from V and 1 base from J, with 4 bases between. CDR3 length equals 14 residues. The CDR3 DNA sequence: TGTGCCAGCAGCTTAGTATTGAACACCGGGGAGCTGTTTTTT. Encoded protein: CASSLVLNTGELFF.

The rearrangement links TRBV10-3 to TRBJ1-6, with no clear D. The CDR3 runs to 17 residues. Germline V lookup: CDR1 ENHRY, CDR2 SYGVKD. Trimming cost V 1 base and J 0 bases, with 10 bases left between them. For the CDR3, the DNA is TGTGCCATCAGTGAGTTCCCATCGAACTCCTATAATTCACCCCTCCACTTT. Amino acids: CAISEFPSNSYNSPLHF.

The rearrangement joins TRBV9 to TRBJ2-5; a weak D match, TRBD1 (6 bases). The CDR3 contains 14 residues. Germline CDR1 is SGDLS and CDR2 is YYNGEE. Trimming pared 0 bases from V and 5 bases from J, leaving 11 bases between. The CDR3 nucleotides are TGTGCCAGCAGCGTAGGCAGGGGACGCGAGACCCAGTACTTC. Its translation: CASSVGRGRETQYF.

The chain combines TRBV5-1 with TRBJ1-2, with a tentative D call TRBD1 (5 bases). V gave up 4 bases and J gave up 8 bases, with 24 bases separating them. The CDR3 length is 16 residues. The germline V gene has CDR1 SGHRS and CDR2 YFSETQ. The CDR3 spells CASSLPPPRTGEGYTF. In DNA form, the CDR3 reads TGCGCCAGCAGCCTGCCACCCCCAAGGACGGGGGAGGGCTACACCTTC.